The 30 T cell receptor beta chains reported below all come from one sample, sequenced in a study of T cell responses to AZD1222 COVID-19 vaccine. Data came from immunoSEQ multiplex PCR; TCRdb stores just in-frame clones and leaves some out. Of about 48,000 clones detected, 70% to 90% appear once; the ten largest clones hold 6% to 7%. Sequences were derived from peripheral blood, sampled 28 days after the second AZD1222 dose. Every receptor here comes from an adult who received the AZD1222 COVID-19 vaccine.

The CDR3 loop reads CASISEYNSPLHF. In DNA, the CDR3 is TGTGCCAGCATTTCCGAATATAATTCACCCCTCCACTTT. This chain links TRBV2 with TRBJ1-6; D is unclear. Germline V CDR1 and CDR2: SNHLY, FYNNEI. V lost 7 bases, J lost 4 bases, and 8 bases lay in between. The CDR3 sequence is 13 residues long.

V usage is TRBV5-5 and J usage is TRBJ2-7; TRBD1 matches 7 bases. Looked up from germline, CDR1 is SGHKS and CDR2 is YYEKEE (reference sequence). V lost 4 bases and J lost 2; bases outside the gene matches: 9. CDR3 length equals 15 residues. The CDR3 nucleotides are TGTGCCAGCAGCACCGGGACAGTTATTCCCTACGAGCAGTACTTC. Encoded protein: CASSTGTVIPYEQYF. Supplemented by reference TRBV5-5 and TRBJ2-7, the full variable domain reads DAGVTQSPTHLIKTRGQQVTLRCSPISGHKSVSWYQQVLGQGPQFIFQYYEKEERGRGNFPDRFSARQFPNYSSELNVNALLLGDSALYLCASSTGTVIPYEQYFGPGTRLTVT.

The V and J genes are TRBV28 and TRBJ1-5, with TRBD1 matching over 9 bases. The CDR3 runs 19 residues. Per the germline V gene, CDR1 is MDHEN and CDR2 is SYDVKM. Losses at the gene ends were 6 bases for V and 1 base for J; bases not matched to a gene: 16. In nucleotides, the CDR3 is TGTGCCAGCAGGAAACTACCGGGACAGGGTGTACAAAGCAATCAGCCCCAGCATTTT. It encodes CASRKLPGQGVQSNQPQHF. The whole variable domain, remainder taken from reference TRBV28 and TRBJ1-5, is DVKVTQSSRYLVKRTGEKVFLECVQDMDHENMFWYRQDPGLGLRLIYFSYDVKMKEKGDIPEGYSVSREKKERFSLILESASTNQTSMYLCASRKLPGQGVQSNQPQHFGDGTRLSIL.

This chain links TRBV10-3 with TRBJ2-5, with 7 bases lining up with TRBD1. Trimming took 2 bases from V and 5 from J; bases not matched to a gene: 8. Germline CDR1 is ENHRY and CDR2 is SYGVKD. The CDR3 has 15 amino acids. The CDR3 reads CAISEPGTAGETQYF. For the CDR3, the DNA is TGTGCCATCAGTGAGCCAGGGACAGCAGGGGAGACCCAGTACTTC.

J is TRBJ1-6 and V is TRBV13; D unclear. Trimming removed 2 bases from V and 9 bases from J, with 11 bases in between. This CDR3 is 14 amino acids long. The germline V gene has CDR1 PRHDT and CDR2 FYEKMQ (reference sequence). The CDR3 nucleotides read TGTGCCAGCAGCTTAAGAGGGTGGGGTTCACCCCTCCACTTT. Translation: CASSLRGWGSPLHF.

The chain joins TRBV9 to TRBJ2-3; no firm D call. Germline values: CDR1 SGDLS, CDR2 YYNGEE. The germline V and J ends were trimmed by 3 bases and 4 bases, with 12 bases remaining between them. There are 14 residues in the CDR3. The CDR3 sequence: CASSAYPFADTQYF. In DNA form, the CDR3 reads TGTGCCAGCAGCGCCTATCCGTTCGCAGATACGCAGTATTTT.

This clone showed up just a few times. The CDR3 DNA reads TGCGCCAGCAGCCAAGATTACTTGGCGGGAGGAGGTGGTAACTACGAGCAGTACTTC. It is translated as CASSQDYLAGGGGNYEQYF. This chain connects TRBV4-1 to TRBJ2-7, with 8 bases lining up with TRBD2. Per the germline V gene, CDR1 is MGHRA and CDR2 is YSYEKL. The CDR3 extends over 19 amino acids. V lost 0 bases and J lost 3; bases outside the gene matches: 16.

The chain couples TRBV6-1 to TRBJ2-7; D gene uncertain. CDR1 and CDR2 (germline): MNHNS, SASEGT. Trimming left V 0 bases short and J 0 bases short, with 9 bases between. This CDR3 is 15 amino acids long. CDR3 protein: CASSEAPAGSYEQYF. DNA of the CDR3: TGTGCCAGCAGTGAAGCGCCGGCCGGCTCCTACGAGCAGTACTTC.

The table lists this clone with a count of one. The DNA of the CDR3 is TGCGCCAGCAGCTTGGTCCGGACAGGGACGGAGACCCAGTACTTC. This encodes CASSLVRTGTETQYF. V gene TRBV5-1 combines with J gene TRBJ2-5; 8 nucleotides match TRBD1. The CDR3 loop spans 15 amino acids. The germline CDR1 and CDR2 sequences are SGHRS and YFSETQ. Trimming cost V 0 bases and J 5 bases; bases outside gene matches: 6. The whole variable domain, remainder taken from reference TRBV5-1 and TRBJ2-5, is KAGVTQTPRYLIKTRGQQVTLSCSPISGHRSVSWYQQTPGQGLQFLFEYFSETQRNKGNFPGRFSGRQFSNSRSEMNVSTLELGDSALYLCASSLVRTGTETQYFGPGTRLLVL.

The CDR3 is CASSLGINQPQHF. CDR3 sequence (DNA): TGTGCCAGCAGCTTAGGGATCAATCAGCCCCAGCATTTT. The chain employs TRBV11-3 and TRBJ1-5; D unresolved. Trimming pared 1 base from V and 3 bases from J, leaving 4 bases between. The V gene's germline CDR1 is SGHNT and CDR2 YENEEA. This CDR3 spans 13 amino acids.

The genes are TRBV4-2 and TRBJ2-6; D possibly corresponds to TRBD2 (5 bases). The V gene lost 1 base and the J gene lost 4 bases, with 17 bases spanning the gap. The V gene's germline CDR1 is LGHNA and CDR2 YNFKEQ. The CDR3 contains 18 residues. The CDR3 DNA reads TGTGCCAGCAGCCAAGCGACTCCGAGAGGGATGGGGGCCAACGTCCTGACTTTC. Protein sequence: CASSQATPRGMGANVLTF.

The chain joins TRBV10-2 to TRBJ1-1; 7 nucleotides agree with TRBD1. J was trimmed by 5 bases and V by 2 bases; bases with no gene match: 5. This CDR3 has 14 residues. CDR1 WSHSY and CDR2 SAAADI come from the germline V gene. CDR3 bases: TGCGCCAGCAGTGAGACAGGGGTAAGGACTGAAGCTTTCTTT. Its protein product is CASSETGVRTEAFF.

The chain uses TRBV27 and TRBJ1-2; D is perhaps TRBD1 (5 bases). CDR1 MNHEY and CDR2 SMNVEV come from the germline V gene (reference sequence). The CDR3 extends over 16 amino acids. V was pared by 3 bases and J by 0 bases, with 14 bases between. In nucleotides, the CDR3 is TGTGCCAGCAGTTTGGATTACGGGGCCGCTAACTATGGCTACACCTTC. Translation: CASSLDYGAANYGYTF.

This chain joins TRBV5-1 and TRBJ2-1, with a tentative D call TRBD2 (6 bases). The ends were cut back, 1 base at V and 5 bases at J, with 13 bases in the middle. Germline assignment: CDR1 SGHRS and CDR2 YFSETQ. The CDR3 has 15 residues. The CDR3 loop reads CASSLRSSADNEQFF. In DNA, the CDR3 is TGCGCCAGCAGCTTGAGGTCTAGCGCCGACAATGAGCAGTTCTTC.

Written as DNA, the CDR3 is TGTGCCACCAGCAGAGGGCTAGCGGGAGACAATGAGCAGTTCTTC. Its protein product is CATSRGLAGDNEQFF. The V call is TRBV15, the J call TRBJ2-1; the match to TRBD2 covers 10 bases. The germline gives CDR1 LNHNV, CDR2 YYDKDF (reference sequence). The ends lost 1 base at V and 5 bases at J; junction bases unmatched: 2. CDR3 length: 15 residues.

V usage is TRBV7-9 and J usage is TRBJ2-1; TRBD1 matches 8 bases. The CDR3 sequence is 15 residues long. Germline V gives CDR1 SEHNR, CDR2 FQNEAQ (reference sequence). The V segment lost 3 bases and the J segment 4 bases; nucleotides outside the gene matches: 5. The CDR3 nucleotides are TGTGCCAGCAGCTTGATGGGACAGGAGTACAATGAGCAGTTCTTC. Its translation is CASSLMGQEYNEQFF.

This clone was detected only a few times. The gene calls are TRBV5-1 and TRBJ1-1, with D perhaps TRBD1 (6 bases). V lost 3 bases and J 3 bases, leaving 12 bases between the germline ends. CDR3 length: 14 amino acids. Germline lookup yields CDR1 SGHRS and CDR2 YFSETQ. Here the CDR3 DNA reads TGCGCCAGCAGCTCCAGAGGGGGATACACTGAAGCTTTCTTT. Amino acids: CASSSRGGYTEAFF.

As DNA, the CDR3 is TGCGCCAGCAGCTTTCTAGCGGGAAGCGACACCGGGGAGCTGTTTTTT. This gives the protein CASSFLAGSDTGELFF. This chain uses TRBV5-1 with TRBJ2-2; 9 bases are a match to TRBD2. The V and J ends lost 2 bases and 3 bases, in that order; junction bases with no gene match: 5. Germline CDR1 and CDR2: SGHRS and YFSETQ. This CDR3 spans 16 amino acids. The full variable domain, in which reference TRBV5-1 and TRBJ2-2 provide the parts outside the CDR3, is KAGVTQTPRYLIKTRGQQVTLSCSPISGHRSVSWYQQTPGQGLQFLFEYFSETQRNKGNFPGRFSGRQFSNSRSEMNVSTLELGDSALYLCASSFLAGSDTGELFFGEGSRLTVL.

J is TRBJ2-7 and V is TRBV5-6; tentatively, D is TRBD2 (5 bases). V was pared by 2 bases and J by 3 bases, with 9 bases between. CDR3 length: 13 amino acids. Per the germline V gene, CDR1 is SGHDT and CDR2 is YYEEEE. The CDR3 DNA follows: TGTGCCAGCAGCTTCCCCGGGATCTACGAGCAGTACTTC. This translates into CASSFPGIYEQYF. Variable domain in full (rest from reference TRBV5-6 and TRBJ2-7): DAGVTQSPTHLIKTRGQQVTLRCSPKSGHDTVSWYQQALGQGPQFIFQYYEEEERQRGNFPDRFSGHQFPNYSSELNVNALLLGDSALYLCASSFPGIYEQYFGPGTRLTVT.

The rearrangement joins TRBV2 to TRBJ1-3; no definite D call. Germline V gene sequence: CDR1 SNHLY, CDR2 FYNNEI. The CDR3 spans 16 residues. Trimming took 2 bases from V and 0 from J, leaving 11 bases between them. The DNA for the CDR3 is TGTGCCAGCAGTGAAAATCCAGCGAACTCTGGAAACACCATATATTTT. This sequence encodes CASSENPANSGNTIYF. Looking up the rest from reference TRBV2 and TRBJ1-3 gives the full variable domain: EPEVTQTPSHQVTQMGQEVILRCVPISNHLYFYWYRQILGQKVEFLVSFYNNEISEKSEIFDDQFSVERPDGSNFTLKIRSTKLEDSAMYFCASSENPANSGNTIYFGEGSWLTVV.

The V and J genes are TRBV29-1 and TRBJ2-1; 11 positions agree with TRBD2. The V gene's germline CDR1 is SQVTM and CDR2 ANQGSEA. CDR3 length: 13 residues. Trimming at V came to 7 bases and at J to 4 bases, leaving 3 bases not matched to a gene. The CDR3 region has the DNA TGCAGCGCAAGACTAGCGGGATACAATGAGCAGTTCTTC. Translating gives CSARLAGYNEQFF.

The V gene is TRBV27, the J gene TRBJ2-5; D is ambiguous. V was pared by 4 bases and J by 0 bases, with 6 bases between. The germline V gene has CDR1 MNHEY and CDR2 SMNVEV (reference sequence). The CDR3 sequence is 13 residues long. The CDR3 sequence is CASSSRNQETQYF. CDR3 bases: TGTGCCAGCAGTTCCCGGAACCAAGAGACCCAGTACTTC.

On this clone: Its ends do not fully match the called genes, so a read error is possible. CDR3 sequence: CATSDPTGLSGEQFF. Here the CDR3 DNA reads TGTGCCACCAGTGATCCTACGGGACTATCCGGTGAGCAATTCTTC. The chain recombines TRBV24-1 with TRBJ2-1; the match to TRBD2 covers 7 bases. Germline values: CDR1 KGHDR, CDR2 SFDVKD. The CDR3 runs 15 residues.

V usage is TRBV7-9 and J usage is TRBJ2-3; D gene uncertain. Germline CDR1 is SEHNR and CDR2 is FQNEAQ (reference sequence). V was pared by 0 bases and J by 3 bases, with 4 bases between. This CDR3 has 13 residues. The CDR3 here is CASSLALTDTQYF. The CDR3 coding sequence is TGTGCCAGCAGCTTAGCGTTAACAGATACGCAGTATTTT. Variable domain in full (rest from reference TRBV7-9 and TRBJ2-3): DTGVSQNPRHKITKRGQNVTFRCDPISEHNRLYWYRQTLGQGPEFLTYFQNEAQLEKSRLLSDRFSAERPKGSFSTLEIQRTEQGDSAMYLCASSLALTDTQYFGPGTRLTVL.

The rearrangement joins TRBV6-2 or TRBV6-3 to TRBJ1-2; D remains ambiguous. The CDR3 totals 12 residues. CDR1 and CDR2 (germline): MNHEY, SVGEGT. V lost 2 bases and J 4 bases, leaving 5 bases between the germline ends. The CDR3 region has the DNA TGTGCCAGCAGTTACCCGACCTATGGCTACACCTTC. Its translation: CASSYPTYGYTF.

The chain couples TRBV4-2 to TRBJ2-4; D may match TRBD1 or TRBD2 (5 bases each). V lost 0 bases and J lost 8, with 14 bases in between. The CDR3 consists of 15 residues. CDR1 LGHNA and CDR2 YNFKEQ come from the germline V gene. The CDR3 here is CASSQDSRDGHIQYF. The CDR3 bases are TGTGCCAGCAGCCAAGACTCACGGGACGGGCACATTCAGTACTTC.

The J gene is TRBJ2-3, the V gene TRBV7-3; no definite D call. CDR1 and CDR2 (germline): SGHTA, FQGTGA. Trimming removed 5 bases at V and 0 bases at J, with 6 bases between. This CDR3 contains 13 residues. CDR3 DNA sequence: TGTGCCAGCAGCGTGGAAAGCACAGATACGCAGTATTTT. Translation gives CASSVESTDTQYF. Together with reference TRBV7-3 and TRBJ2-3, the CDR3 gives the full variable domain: GAGVSQTPSNKVTEKGKYVELRCDPISGHTALYWYRQSLGQGPEFLIYFQGTGAADDSGLPNDRFFAVRPEGSVSTLKIQRTERGDSAVYLCASSVESTDTQYFGPGTRLTVL.

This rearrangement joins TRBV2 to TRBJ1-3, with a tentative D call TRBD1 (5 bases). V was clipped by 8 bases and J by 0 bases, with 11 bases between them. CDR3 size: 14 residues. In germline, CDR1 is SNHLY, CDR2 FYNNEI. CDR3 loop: CASGGDGSGNTIYF. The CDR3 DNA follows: TGTGCCAGCGGGGGGGACGGCTCTGGAAACACCATATATTTT.

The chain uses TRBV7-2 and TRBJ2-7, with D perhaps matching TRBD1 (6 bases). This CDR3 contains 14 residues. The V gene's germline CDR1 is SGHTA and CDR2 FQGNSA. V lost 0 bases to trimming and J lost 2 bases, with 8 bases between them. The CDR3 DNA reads TGTGCCAGCAGCTTAGCGGGGACACCCTACGAGCAGTACTTC. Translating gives CASSLAGTPYEQYF.

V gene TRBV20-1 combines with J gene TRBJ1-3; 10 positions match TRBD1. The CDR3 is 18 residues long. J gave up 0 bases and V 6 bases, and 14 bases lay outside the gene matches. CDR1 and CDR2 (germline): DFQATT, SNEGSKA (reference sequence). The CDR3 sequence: CSASAGTGAPSSGNTIYF. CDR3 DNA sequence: TGCAGTGCAAGTGCCGGGACAGGGGCGCCGAGCTCTGGAAACACCATATATTTT.